This T cell receptor beta chain emerged from a study of CD8 T cells in ankylosing spondylitis. Germline CDR1 reads DFQATT; CDR2 reads SNEGSKA (reference sequence). Trimming cost V 2 bases and J 6 bases, with 7 bases left between them. CDR3 length: 12 residues. Libraries for TCR beta were made by quantitative 5'-RACE with molecular barcodes. TCRdb redid the calling of the 5' RACE reads with MiXCR, one entry per CDR3 protein. The repertoire consists of approximately 220,000 distinct CDR3 sequences, with roughly 26% occurring once and the leading ten covering 6.6%. Study conclusions and caveats: Reportedly, significant enrichment of disease-linked clones occurred in matched ankylosing spondylitis synovial fluid.

This clonotype turned up a few times. What it binds is unknown. The specimen was blood, either unsorted or a sorted T cell fraction (not recorded which). This receptor was obtained from a male donor with ankylosing spondylitis or in good health (not recorded which). V is TRBV20-1 and J is TRBJ2-2; no clear D. CDR3 sequence: CSARLSPGELFF. CDR3 DNA sequence: TGCAGTGCTAGACTCTCCCCCGGGGAGCTGTTTTTT.